Below, 3 T cell receptor beta chains from the same sample are listed, as sequenced in a study of regulatory T cells in long-lasting Graves disease. Noted time point: newly diagnosed GD, antithyroid drugs for less than 3 months. The TCR library was prepared using RNA isolated from PBMCs. Libraries of TCR beta came from iRepertoire HTBI primers plus Arm-PCR of CDR3 regions. TCRdb recomputed calls from the multiplex PCR reads with MiXCR, one row per CDR3 protein. Counted here are around 480,000 distinct CDR3 sequences, around 15% occurring once; the ten biggest clones make up about 12%. This same sample was also part of a study on T cells in Graves' hyperthyroidism and ophthalmopathy.

The material was peripheral blood mononuclear cells (PBMCs), obtained at new diagnosis, from a patient treated with antithyroid drugs. The receptors derive from a man between 35 and 55 years old with Graves disease.

This clonotype occurred many times. This chain connects TRBV30 to TRBJ1-5; 8 bases are a match to TRBD1. The CDR3 spans 14 residues. J lost 2 bases, V lost 6 bases, and 6 bases had no gene match. Germline CDR1 is GTSNPN and CDR2 is SVGIG (reference sequence). The CDR3 DNA sequence: TGTGCCTGCGAGCAGACAGGGGGCAATCAGCCCCAGCATTTT. Translated, it gives CACEQTGGNQPQHF.

This clonotype has ten or more counts. The chain carries TRBV20-1 and TRBJ2-7, with TRBD2 matching 7 bases. V dropped 0 bases and J dropped 5; count of bases not matched to a gene: 10. Germline V CDR1 and CDR2: DFQATT, SNEGSKA (reference sequence). This CDR3 has 15 amino acids. In DNA, the CDR3 is TGCAGTGCTAGAGACCCTAGCGGACCAGACCACGAGCAGTACTTC. It encodes CSARDPSGPDHEQYF.

As regards this clonotype: Possible read error: a much larger clone is one base away. The chain is built from TRBV3-1 and TRBJ1-4; unclear D gene. In germline, CDR1 is LGHDT, CDR2 YNNKEL (reference sequence). The V end was cut by 1 base, the J end by 7 bases, with 7 bases between. The CDR3 is 13 residues long. The CDR3 sequence is CASSQASGEKLFF. Written as DNA, the CDR3 is TGTGCCAGCAGCCAAGCGTCGGGTGAAAAACTGTTTTTT. The full variable domain, its missing parts supplied by reference TRBV3-1 and TRBJ1-4, is DTAVSQTPKYLVTQMGNDKSIKCEQNLGHDTMYWYKQDSKKFLKIMFSYNNKELIINETVPNRFSPKSPDKAHLNLHINSLELGDSAVYFCASSQASGEKLFFGSGTQLSVL.